Below are 9 T cell receptor beta chains sequenced from a single sample in a study of CD8 T cells in Susac syndrome. RNA totalling about 0.5 to 1 ug underwent reverse transcription with random hexamers. Each CDR3 protein gets one entry after TCRdb re-called the immunoSEQ multiplex PCR reads with MiXCR. The sample has about 120,000 distinct CDR3 sequences; over 90% are singletons. Sequencing was performed on CD4+ T cells from PBMCs. The receptors shown here come from a human donor in good health.

This clonotype appeared once. The J gene is TRBJ1-2, the V gene TRBV6-5; D perhaps matches TRBD1 (6 bases). The CDR3 has 14 residues. Looked up from germline, CDR1 is MNHEY and CDR2 is SVGAGI. Trimming removed 1 base from V and 0 bases from J, with 6 bases in between. CDR3 DNA sequence: TGTGCCAGCAGTTACTACAGGGCTAACTATGGCTACACCTTC. Protein product: CASSYYRANYGYTF.

J is TRBJ2-1 and V is TRBV29-1, with TRBD1 as a possible D gene (8 bases). The CDR3 spans 14 residues. The ends were cut back, 4 bases at V and 5 bases at J, with 15 bases in the middle. Germline values: CDR1 SQVTM, CDR2 ANQGSEA. The CDR3 region has the DNA TGCAGCGTTGGAGCGGGACAGGCAGACAATGAGCAGTTCTTC. Translated, it gives CSVGAGQADNEQFF.

The V call is TRBV6-4, the J call TRBJ2-1; 9 bases fit TRBD2. With 6 bases clipped from V and 4 bases from J, the junction kept 4 bases outside the gene matches. The germline V gene has CDR1 MRHNA and CDR2 SNTAGT. The CDR3 has 14 amino acids. This chain's CDR3 is CASSVAGEYNEQFF. CDR3 DNA sequence: TGTGCCAGCAGCGTAGCGGGAGAGTACAATGAGCAGTTCTTC.

This clonotype was observed a handful of times. The V gene is TRBV29-1, the J gene TRBJ2-7, with 11 bases fitting TRBD1. CDR3 length: 13 residues. Trimming cost V 4 bases and J 3 bases; bases outside gene matches: 2. Germline loops: CDR1 SQVTM, CDR2 ANQGSEA. The CDR3 reads CSVGTGGDYEQYF. CDR3 nucleotide sequence: TGCAGCGTTGGGACAGGGGGCGACTACGAGCAGTACTTC.

The genes are TRBV2 and TRBJ1-1; unclear D gene. Germline CDR1 is SNHLY and CDR2 is FYNNEI. The CDR3 is 15 residues long. V lost 2 bases, J lost 0 bases, and 10 bases lay in between. CDR3 sequence: CASSEKTTVNTEAFF. The CDR3 DNA follows: TGTGCCAGCAGTGAAAAGACTACCGTGAACACTGAAGCTTTCTTT.

The chain has TRBV27 and TRBJ1-4; no reliable D call. Trimming took 6 bases from V and 8 from J, leaving 16 bases between them. The CDR3 runs 14 residues. Germline lookup yields CDR1 MNHEY and CDR2 SMNVEV (reference sequence). CDR3 in amino acids: CASSPLRTGEKLFF. The CDR3 DNA reads TGTGCCAGCAGCCCATTAAGGACCGGGGAAAAACTGTTTTTT. The entire variable domain, with the rest obtained from reference TRBV27 and TRBJ1-4, is as follows: EAQVTQNPRYLITVTGKKLTVTCSQNMNHEYMSWYRQDPGLGLRQIYYSMNVEVTDKGDVPEGYKVSRKEKRNFPLILESPSPNQTSLYFCASSPLRTGEKLFFGSGTQLSVL.

This chain uses TRBV6-2 or TRBV6-3 with TRBJ2-7; TRBD2 agrees at 10 bases. The germline V gene has CDR1 MNHEY and CDR2 SVGEGT. V was pared by 5 bases and J by 5 bases, with 12 bases of the junction left unmatched. The CDR3 is 16 residues long. The CDR3 nucleotides read TGTGCCAGCAGTCCCCGAGCTAGCGGGGGACCCAACGAGCAGTACTTC. This sequence encodes CASSPRASGGPNEQYF.

This rearrangement joins TRBV11-1 to TRBJ2-5; D remains ambiguous. CDR3 length: 13 amino acids. Deletions cut 5 bases from V and 2 bases from J, with 9 bases between. In germline, CDR1 is SGHAT, CDR2 FQDESV (reference sequence). The CDR3 nucleotides read TGTGCCAGCAGCCCGTGGGGTCAAGAGACCCAGTACTTC. Its protein product is CASSPWGQETQYF.

This clonotype showed up just once. The V gene is TRBV9, the J gene TRBJ2-5, with 12 bases matching TRBD2. J was trimmed by 5 bases and V by 0 bases; bases with no gene match: 5. CDR1 and CDR2 (germline): SGDLS, YYNGEE. The CDR3 is made up of 16 amino acids. The CDR3 spells CASSVGLAGAPETQYF. The CDR3 DNA reads TGTGCCAGCAGCGTAGGACTAGCGGGGGCCCCTGAGACCCAGTACTTC. Full variable domain (remainder filled in from reference TRBV9 and TRBJ2-5): DSGVTQTPKHLITATGQRVTLRCSPRSGDLSVYWYQQSLDQGLQFLIQYYNGEERAKGNILERFSAQQFPDLHSELNLSSLELGDSALYFCASSVGLAGAPETQYFGPGTRLLVL.